The subject of this entry is one T cell receptor (beta chain). Original processing notes: Estimation of nucleated cell counts relied on the amplification of reference gene primers. Clones were read by immunoSEQ multiplex PCR, and TCRdb kept only the in-frame ones, dropping some. V, J and clone size are taken as reported in that table, and D and trimming were inferred from the DNA itself. Among over 200,000 clones listed, 83% were seen once. This sample was taken from a study of blood T cell repertoires in COVID-19. Study-wide background: Samples taken during acute and convalescent COVID-19 were collected in the United States, Italy and Spain. T cells, B-cell-depleted T cells, or PBMCs supplied cDNA or gDNA.

Patients at the Seattle site were enrolled during active infection and followed longitudinally. The CDR3 consists of 14 residues. Looked up from germline, CDR1 is SGHAT and CDR2 is FQNNGV. The ends lost 5 bases at V and 7 bases at J; junction bases unmatched: 9. Sequenced input: peripheral blood. This rearrangement joins TRBV11-2 to TRBJ2-5; 8 bases fit TRBD1. The sequence was obtained from a woman aged 25 to 39 with COVID-19, enrolled during active disease. CDR3 DNA sequence: TGTGCCAGCAGCGCTCGACAGGGGTCACGGACCCAGTACTTC. It codes for CASSARQGSRTQYF.